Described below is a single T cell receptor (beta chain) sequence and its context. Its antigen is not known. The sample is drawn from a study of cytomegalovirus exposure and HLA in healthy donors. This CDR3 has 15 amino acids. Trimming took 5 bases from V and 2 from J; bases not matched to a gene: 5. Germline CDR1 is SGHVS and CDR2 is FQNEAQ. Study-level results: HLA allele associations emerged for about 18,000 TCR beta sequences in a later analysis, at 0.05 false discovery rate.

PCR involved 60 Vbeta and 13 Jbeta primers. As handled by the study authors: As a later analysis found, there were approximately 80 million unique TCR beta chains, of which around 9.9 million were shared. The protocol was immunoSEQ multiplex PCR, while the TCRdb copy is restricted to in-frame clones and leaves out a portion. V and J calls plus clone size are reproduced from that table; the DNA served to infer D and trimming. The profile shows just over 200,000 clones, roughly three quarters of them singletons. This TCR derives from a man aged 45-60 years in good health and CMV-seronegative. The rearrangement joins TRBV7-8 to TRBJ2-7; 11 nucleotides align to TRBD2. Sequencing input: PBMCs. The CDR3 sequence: CASSPGLAETYEQYF. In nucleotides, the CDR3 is TGTGCCAGCAGCCCGGGACTAGCGGAGACCTACGAGCAGTACTTC. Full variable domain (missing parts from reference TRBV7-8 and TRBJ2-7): GAGVSQSPRYKVAKRGQDVALRCDPISGHVSLFWYQQALGQGPEFLTYFQNEAQLDKSGLPSDRFFAERPEGSVSTLKIQRTQQEDSAVYLCASSPGLAETYEQYFGPGTRLTVT.